The 22 T cell receptor beta chains listed next were all sequenced from one sample in a study of brain metastases from non-small cell lung cancer. TCRdb's table, derived via immunoSEQ multiplex PCR, lists solely in-frame clones and lacks some. The sample holds 2,500 to 3,000 clones; 82% are singletons and the top ten take 15% to 20%. The sequenced sample was primary lung tumor tissue. The receptors shown here come from a donor aged 40 or older with non-small cell lung cancer.

This rearrangement joins TRBV27 to TRBJ1-1; TRBD1 agrees at 9 bases. J was trimmed by 0 bases and V by 6 bases; bases with no gene match: 8. From germline, CDR1 is MNHEY and CDR2 SMNVEV (reference sequence). The CDR3 has 16 residues. CDR3 nucleotide sequence: TGTGCCAGCAGGGTAACAGGGGGCACCTTGAACACTGAAGCTTTCTTT. Protein sequence: CASRVTGGTLNTEAFF.

Worth noting for this clone: This may arise from a read error, as a much more abundant clone is one base away. The V call is TRBV11-3, the J call TRBJ2-3, with 11 bases that match TRBD2. CDR1 SGHNT and CDR2 YENEEA come from the germline V gene. The CDR3 contains 16 residues. This chain's CDR3 is CANSAGTSGFTDTQYF. The DNA of the CDR3 is TGTGCCAACAGCGCCGGGACTAGCGGATTCACAGATACGCAGTATTTT.

A word on this clone: The sample has other DNA sequences that encode this CDR3 too. The chain carries TRBV30 and TRBJ2-3; 11 nucleotides align to TRBD1. The CDR3 is 15 amino acids. Germline V gives CDR1 GTSNPN, CDR2 SVGIG (reference sequence). With 7 bases clipped from V and 4 bases from J, the junction kept 10 bases outside the gene matches. The chain's CDR3 is CAFTLGTGGPDTQYF. CDR3 coding DNA: TGTGCCTTCACTCTGGGGACAGGGGGTCCAGATACGCAGTATTTT.

This clone was found once. V usage is TRBV5-6 and J usage is TRBJ2-4; D gene unclear. CDR3 length: 16 residues. Per germline, CDR1 SGHDT and CDR2 YYEEEE. The V gene lost 5 bases and the J gene lost 8 bases, with 23 bases spanning the gap. The CDR3 sequence: CASRPSKNICLDIQYF. CDR3 nucleotide sequence: TGTGCCAGCAGACCAAGTAAAAACATTTGTCTAGACATTCAGTACTTC. Filled out from reference TRBV5-6 and TRBJ2-4, the complete variable domain reads DAGVTQSPTHLIKTRGQQVTLRCSPKSGHDTVSWYQQALGQGPQFIFQYYEEEERQRGNFPDRFSGHQFPNYSSELNVNALLLGDSALYLCASRPSKNICLDIQYFGAGTRLSVL.

The chain employs TRBV19 and TRBJ2-2; TRBD2 agrees at 8 bases. The CDR3 length is 16 residues. Germline V gene data show CDR1 as LNHDA and CDR2 as SQIVND (reference sequence). Trimming at V came to 3 bases and at J to 7 bases, leaving 10 bases not matched to a gene. The CDR3 loop is CASSMWVAGNIGELFF. DNA for the CDR3: TGTGCCAGTAGTATGTGGGTAGCGGGAAATATCGGGGAGCTGTTTTTT.

This clone was counted once. The V and J genes are TRBV6-5 and TRBJ1-2, with D uncertain. The CDR3 contains 13 residues. V was trimmed by 9 bases and J by 7 bases, leaving 18 bases between them. CDR1 is MNHEY, CDR2 SVGAGI, per germline. CDR3 loop: CASQRTSRLGYTF. For the CDR3, the DNA is TGTGCCAGTCAGAGGACGAGTCGGCTTGGCTACACCTTC.

The chain couples TRBV24-1 to TRBJ2-5; 8 bases line up with TRBD2. Germline trimming cut 5 bases from V and 5 bases from J; bases unmatched to any gene: 6. Germline V lookup: CDR1 KGHDR, CDR2 SFDVKD. The CDR3 consists of 14 residues. Written as DNA, the CDR3 is TGTGCCACCAGTGGGCTAGCGGGTGACGAGACCCAGTACTTC. Protein: CATSGLAGDETQYF.

This clone was detected only a few times. This rearrangement joins TRBV10-3 to TRBJ2-3; TRBD1 or TRBD2 may be the D gene (8 bases each). This CDR3 has 19 amino acids. Germline assignment: CDR1 ENHRY and CDR2 SYGVKD. Trimming cost V 4 bases and J 2 bases, with 25 bases left between them. This CDR3 reads CAISVWTGKLAGLTDTQYF. CDR3 nucleotides: TGTGCCATCAGTGTTTGGACAGGGAAATTAGCGGGACTCACAGATACGCAGTATTTT.

The chain employs TRBV28 and TRBJ1-3; D call uncertain. Germline CDR1 MDHEN, CDR2 SYDVKM. The CDR3 has 10 residues. V was shortened by 4 bases and J by 8 bases, with 3 bases between the two germline ends. CDR3 in DNA: TGTGCCAGCAGTTCTGACACCATATATTTT. It encodes CASSSDTIYF.

V is TRBV10-3 and J is TRBJ2-5; no clear D. The J call may be mistaken, given a closer DNA end match to TRBJ2-7. The CDR3 is made up of 14 amino acids. Germline CDR1 is ENHRY and CDR2 is SYGVKD. Written as DNA, the CDR3 is TGTGCCATCAGTGGGGCCGGGTCAACCTACGAGCAGTACTTC. Protein sequence: CAISGAGSTYEQYF.

V is TRBV2 and J is TRBJ2-3; TRBD2 matches at 8 bases. There are 15 residues in the CDR3. Germline CDR1 reads SNHLY; CDR2 reads FYNNEI. Germline trimming cut 6 bases from V and 0 bases from J; bases unmatched to any gene: 5. In nucleotides, the CDR3 is TGTGCCAGCAGAATAGCGGGGCTTAGCACAGATACGCAGTATTTT. This gives the protein CASRIAGLSTDTQYF. The variable domain in full, completed from reference TRBV2 and TRBJ2-3, reads EPEVTQTPSHQVTQMGQEVILRCVPISNHLYFYWYRQILGQKVEFLVSFYNNEISEKSEIFDDQFSVERPDGSNFTLKIRSTKLEDSAMYFCASRIAGLSTDTQYFGPGTRLTVL.

CDR3 sequence reads: CASANLAGELFF. CDR3 nucleotides: TGTGCTAGTGCCAATCTAGCCGGGGAGCTGTTTTTT. The V gene is TRBV12-5, the J gene TRBJ2-2, with no clear D. Germline CDR1 LGHNT, CDR2 FRNRAP. V lost 7 bases to trimming and J lost 6 bases, with 9 bases between them. This CDR3 contains 12 residues.

The rearrangement links TRBV6-1 to TRBJ2-5; no definite D call. CDR1 is MNHNS and CDR2 is SASEGT in the germline V gene. V lost 7 bases and J lost 3, with 12 bases in between. CDR3 length: 13 amino acids. DNA of the CDR3: TGTGCCAGCAACTGGCGCAGAGAAGAGACCCAGTACTTC. Protein product: CASNWRREETQYF.

CDR3 nucleotides: TGTGCCAGCAGTCCCTTAGACGTGGTAATGGACGAGCAGTACTTC. Its protein product is CASSPLDVVMDEQYF. The chain joins TRBV6-2 or TRBV6-3 to TRBJ2-7, with D unresolved. This CDR3 contains 15 residues. Trimming cost V 5 bases and J 5 bases, with 19 bases left between them. In germline, CDR1 is MNHEY, CDR2 SVGEGT.

This chain connects TRBV4-1 to TRBJ2-1; D is uncertain. This CDR3 is built from 16 residues. The germline V gene has CDR1 MGHRA and CDR2 YSYEKL. V lost 0 bases, J lost 4 bases, and 13 bases lay in between. CDR3 DNA: TGCGCCAGCAGCCAAGAAGGTTCCGCTCTATACAATGAGCAGTTCTTC. Residues: CASSQEGSALYNEQFF.

This clone was found a few times. The V call is TRBV28, the J call TRBJ1-1, with unresolved D. Deletions cut 1 base from V and 1 base from J, with 7 bases between. Per germline, CDR1 MDHEN and CDR2 SYDVKM. The CDR3 has 14 residues. The CDR3 region is CASSLYGGNTEAFF. CDR3 DNA: TGTGCCAGCAGTTTATACGGTGGGAACACTGAAGCTTTCTTT.

The DNA of the CDR3 is TGCAGCGTTGAAGGGCTCGGGATTGGAGGCTACACCTTC. This translates into CSVEGLGIGGYTF. The V and J genes are TRBV29-1 and TRBJ1-2; no firm D call. The germline CDR1 and CDR2 sequences are SQVTM and ANQGSEA. Trimming took off 1 base at V and 8 bases at J, with 14 bases between the two ends. The CDR3 totals 13 residues.

The CDR3: CASSTNRGYEQYF. CDR3 DNA sequence: TGTGCCAGCAGTACCAACCGGGGCTACGAGCAGTACTTC. The chain uses TRBV7-2 and TRBJ2-7; tentatively, D is TRBD2 (5 bases). Germline CDR1 SGHTA, CDR2 FQGNSA. This CDR3 region has 13 residues. V lost 6 bases to trimming and J lost 3 bases, with 12 bases between them.

The rearrangement links TRBV10-2 to TRBJ1-1, with D unresolved. CDR3 size: 14 residues. Germline CDR1 is WSHSY and CDR2 is SAAADI. V was clipped by 3 bases and J by 1 base, with 9 bases between them. The CDR3 loop is CASSDDLSNTEAFF. Here the CDR3 DNA reads TGCGCCAGCAGTGACGACCTCTCGAACACTGAAGCTTTCTTT.

The rearrangement uses TRBV13 and TRBJ1-3; tentatively, D is TRBD1 (5 bases). The germline V gene encodes CDR1 PRHDT and CDR2 FYEKMQ (reference sequence). The CDR3 contains 16 residues. Deletions cut 0 bases from V and 7 bases from J, with 16 bases between. CDR3 amino acids: CASSLGEGRDTNTIYF. CDR3 nucleotide sequence: TGTGCCAGCAGCTTAGGCGAGGGCAGGGATACGAACACCATATATTTT. The full variable domain, with the rest looked up from reference TRBV13 and TRBJ1-3, is AAGVIQSPRHLIKEKRETATLKCYPIPRHDTVYWYQQGPGQDPQFLISFYEKMQSDKGSIPDRFSAQQFSDYHSELNMSSLELGDSALYFCASSLGEGRDTNTIYFGEGSWLTVV.

This clone was seen just once. V usage is TRBV25-1 and J usage is TRBJ1-2, with 7 bases aligning to TRBD1. This CDR3 has 13 residues. CDR1 and CDR2 (germline): MGHDK, SYGVNS. Trimming at V came to 5 bases and at J to 7 bases, leaving 7 bases not matched to a gene. CDR3 in amino acids: CASSQTGSGGYTF. The CDR3 bases are TGTGCCAGCAGTCAGACAGGGTCGGGTGGCTACACCTTC.

The rearrangement links TRBV28 to TRBJ1-5, with D possibly matching TRBD1 (5 bases). V was shortened by 6 bases and J by 8 bases, with 20 bases between the two germline ends. Germline assignment: CDR1 MDHEN and CDR2 SYDVKM. The CDR3 totals 15 residues. This chain's CDR3 is CASSRPGTQVEPQHF. Here the CDR3 DNA reads TGTGCCAGCAGCCGACCCGGGACCCAGGTCGAGCCCCAGCATTTT. The full variable domain, rest sourced from reference TRBV28 and TRBJ1-5, is DVKVTQSSRYLVKRTGEKVFLECVQDMDHENMFWYRQDPGLGLRLIYFSYDVKMKEKGDIPEGYSVSREKKERFSLILESASTNQTSMYLCASSRPGTQVEPQHFGDGTRLSIL.